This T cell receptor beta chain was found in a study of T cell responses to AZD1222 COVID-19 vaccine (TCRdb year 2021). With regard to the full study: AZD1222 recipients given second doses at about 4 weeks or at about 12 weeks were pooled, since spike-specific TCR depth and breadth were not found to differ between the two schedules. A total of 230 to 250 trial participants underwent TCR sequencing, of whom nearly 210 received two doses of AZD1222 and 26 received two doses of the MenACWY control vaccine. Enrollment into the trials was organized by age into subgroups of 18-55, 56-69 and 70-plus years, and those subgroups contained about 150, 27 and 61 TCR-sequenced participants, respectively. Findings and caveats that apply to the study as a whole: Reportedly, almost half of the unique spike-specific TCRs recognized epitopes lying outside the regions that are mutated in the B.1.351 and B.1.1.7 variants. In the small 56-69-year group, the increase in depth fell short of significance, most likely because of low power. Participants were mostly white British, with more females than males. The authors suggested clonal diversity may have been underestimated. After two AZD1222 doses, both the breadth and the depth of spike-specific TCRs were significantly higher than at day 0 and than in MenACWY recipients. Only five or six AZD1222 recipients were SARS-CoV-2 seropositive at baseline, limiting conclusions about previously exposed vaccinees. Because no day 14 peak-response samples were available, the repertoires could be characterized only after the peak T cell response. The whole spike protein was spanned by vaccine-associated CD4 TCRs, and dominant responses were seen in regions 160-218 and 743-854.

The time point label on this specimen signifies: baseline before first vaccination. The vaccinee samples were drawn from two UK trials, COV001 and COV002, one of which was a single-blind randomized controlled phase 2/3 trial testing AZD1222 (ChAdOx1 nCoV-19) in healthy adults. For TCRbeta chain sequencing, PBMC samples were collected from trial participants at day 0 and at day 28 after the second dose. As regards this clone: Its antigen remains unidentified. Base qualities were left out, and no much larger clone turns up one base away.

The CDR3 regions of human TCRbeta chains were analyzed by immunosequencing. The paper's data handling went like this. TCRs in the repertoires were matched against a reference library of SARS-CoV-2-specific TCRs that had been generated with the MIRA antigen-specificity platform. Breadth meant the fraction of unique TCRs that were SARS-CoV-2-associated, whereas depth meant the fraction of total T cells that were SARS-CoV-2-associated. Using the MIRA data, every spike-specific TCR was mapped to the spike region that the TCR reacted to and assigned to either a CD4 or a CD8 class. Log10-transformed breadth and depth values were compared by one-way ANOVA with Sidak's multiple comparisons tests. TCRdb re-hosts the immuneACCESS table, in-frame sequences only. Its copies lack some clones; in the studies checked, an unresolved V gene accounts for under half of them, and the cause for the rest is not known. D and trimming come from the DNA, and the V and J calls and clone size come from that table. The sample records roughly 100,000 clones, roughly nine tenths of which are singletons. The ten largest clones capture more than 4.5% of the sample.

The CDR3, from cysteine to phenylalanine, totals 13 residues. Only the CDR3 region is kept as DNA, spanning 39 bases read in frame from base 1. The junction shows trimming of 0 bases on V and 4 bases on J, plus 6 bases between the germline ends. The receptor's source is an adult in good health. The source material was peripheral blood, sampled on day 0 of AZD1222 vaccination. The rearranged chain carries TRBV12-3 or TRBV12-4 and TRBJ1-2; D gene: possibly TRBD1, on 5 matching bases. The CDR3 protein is CASSLAGPYGYTF. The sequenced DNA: TGTGCCAGCAGTTTAGCGGGACCCTATGGCTACACCTTC.